The present T cell receptor (beta chain) was sequenced within a study of cytomegalovirus exposure and HLA in healthy donors (TCRdb year 2017). Background on the whole study: An earlier analysis of 587 of the donors reported about 260 Gb of sequence data and approximately 120 million unique TCR beta sequences obtained from some 170 million T cells. Class I and class II HLA loci were covered by the typing at four-digit resolution. Among the approximately 430 genotyped donors, approximately 81% belonged to the genetic ancestry cluster associated with self-reported Caucasian donors. In an earlier analysis of roughly 600 of the donors, high-throughput TCR beta sequencing was used to judge whether each TCR beta V gene segment behaved as functional or pseudogenic. Among 398 genotyped donors of the cohort, an average of approximately 220,000 unique TCR beta nucleotide sequences was sequenced per donor, of which 15% to 20% were non-productive. All discovery cohort repertoires had been generated using a single sequencing platform. Rather than drawing on any new phenotypic data, the later analysis identified candidate immune exposures from TCR beta sequences and the way those sequences occurred across donors. A handful of DR-DQ haplotypes were treated as single units for association and clustering because of strong linkage in the cohort. Along with the 666-subject first cohort, a separate validation cohort of around 120 different subjects was used. In a later analysis, previously published TCR beta repertoires from about 640 donors were re-analyzed and high-resolution HLA genotyping was added so that TCR occurrence patterns could be studied. An early release that covered 640 HLA-typed donors contained around 300 gigabases of sequencing data and 85 million to 100 million unique TCR sequences. Typing coverage differed by locus: A, B, C, DRB1 and DQB1 were typed in roughly 629-630 donors, DQA1 in about 560, DPA1 in 600 to 610, and DPB1 in approximately 450. Genome-wide SNP genotypes for about 65% of the 666 donors were used in a later genetic analysis, which treated that subset as a discovery cohort. The study used immunosequencing to profile the T cell repertoires of 666 subjects and linked those repertoires to cytomegalovirus serostatus. To predict cytomegalovirus infection status, the study brought together high-throughput TCR immunosequencing, statistical association of individual TCRs with disease status, and machine learning. The aim of the study was to test whether cataloging public T cell receptors could identify signatures of past pathogen exposure. Donor age, sex, ethnicity and CMV serostatus were collected together with the repertoire data. Paper-wide results and their limitations: Because counts were too low, seventeen rarely observed V segments, including chromosome 9 orphons, were left out of the earlier analysis of 500 to 650 of the donors. When HLA alleles, especially DR and DQ, strongly co-occurred, TCR associations were difficult to assign to individual alleles. A further reported finding was that TCR beta sequences accurately predicted the HLA-A and HLA-B alleles for most subjects in the first cohort. Compared with equally common non-associated chains, HLA-associated TCR beta chains in a later analysis were more clonally expanded and had lower generation probabilities. In this cohort, only TCR beta chains were sequenced, and detectable features were limited by the absence of alpha or paired-chain data. Linkage disequilibrium might explain the correlated functional status among segregating V segments, but an unknown experimental factor could not be ruled out. The classifier was reported to diagnose cytomegalovirus status with high specificity and sensitivity in both the original cohort and the validation cohort. In vitro tests confirmed that a few of the cytomegalovirus-associated TCR beta chains recognize cytomegalovirus antigens. The sequencing pipeline was judged likely to have produced a cluster of highly shared sequence variants as a technical artifact. The study listed 164 TCR beta chains as associated with cytomegalovirus. Most TCR sequences were observed very rarely across donors, whereas some public TCRs were present in many individuals. The 87-base-pair reads could not distinguish some IMGT-functional V segments, including TRBV6-2 and TRBV6-3, so those segments were excluded. In an earlier analysis of some 540 of the donors, most TCR beta V segments appeared in productive rearrangements about 87% or about 30% of the time, broadly matching IMGT annotations. Compared with the roughly 670-donor mean, donors in an Asian-associated ancestry cluster had fewer N-insertions in productive TCRs, according to a later genetic analysis. It was suggested by the authors that the approach could potentially be generalized to other disease states and immunological phenotypes. A later analysis associated about 18,000 TCR beta sequences with specific HLA alleles at a false discovery rate of 0.05. HLA typing was unavailable for some donors at each locus, so association tests used only the typed subset. A later analysis found that most CMV-associated TCR beta chains appeared HLA-restricted, with HLA associations seemingly driven largely by CMV exposure. According to a later analysis, parvovirus B19, influenza, CMV and Epstein-Barr virus appeared linked to several top co-occurrence clusters. According to a later analysis, TCR association rates differed among HLA loci, with DRB1 alleles showing the most associated TCRs and HLA-C alleles showing the fewest. Immune exposure information for the cohort was limited to CMV serostatus. Presence/absence analyses assumed roughly uniform sequencing depth across donors, an assumption that may not hold. V-gene and J-gene trimming of TCR beta chains was associated with a missense DCLRE1C variant in a later genetic analysis, and the association was replicated in an independent cohort.

Comment on this clone: Its binding antigen is unknown. There are no base qualities to consult, and no much larger clone falls within one base.

Compared with germline, V lacks 3 bases and J lacks 13 bases; bases without a gene match: 3. The CDR3 has 12 amino acids, counting the end cysteine and phenylalanine. Of the read, only the CDR3 DNA is kept; its 36 bases are in frame from base 1. The CDR1 and CDR2 encoded by the germline V gene (reference sequence) are SGHKS and YYEKEE. Receptor amplification or capture employed the immunoSEQ multiplex PCR assay. For the multiplex PCR, a mixture combining 60 forward primers for TCR Vbeta segments and 13 reverse primers for TCR Jbeta segments was used. A multiplex PCR assay on genomic DNA amplified the CDR3 region of rearranged TCR beta genes. The amplified TCR beta libraries were sequenced on the Illumina HiSeq System as 87-base-pair reads. The paper's processing steps were these. A later analysis tallied roughly 78 million unique TCR beta chains across the approximately 670 repertoires, and about 10 million of those chains were shared by two or more donors. Raw reads were error-corrected and collapsed into unique sequences by a nearest-neighbor algorithm in which closely related sequences were merged to remove PCR and sequencing errors. V, D and J gene segments were assigned by aligning CDR3 sequences to IMGT reference sequences. Each retained sequence needed at least a six-nucleotide match to both a V gene segment and a J gene segment. A rearrangement was called productive if the CDR3 had no stop codons and remained in frame with V and J, and every other rearrangement was called non-productive. Following IMGT convention, CDR3 was defined as the stretch from the second conserved V-encoded cysteine to the conserved J-encoded phenylalanine. In an earlier analysis of 550 to 650 of the donors, sequences lacking an unambiguous match to a single V gene segment were excluded. An earlier analysis of 500 to 600 of the donors classified V segments as functional when productive rearrangements were above 56.7% and as segregating when the standard deviation between donors was above 5%. A statistical classification framework was developed to diagnose cytomegalovirus status using the catalog of TCR beta chain sequences. In a later analysis, TCR nucleotide sequences were compared against IMGT/GENE-DB human TR gene sequences so that V and J genes could be assigned. A later analysis assigned CDR3 sequences and most-parsimonious VDJ recombination scenarios with the TCRdist pipeline. In a later analysis, every TCR beta chain was defined by the combination of its CDR3 amino acid sequence and its V-gene family, and reads without a unique V-gene family were dropped. In a later analysis, fewer than 600 highly shared, low-generation-probability nucleotide sequences were removed to address suspected cross-contamination and a sequencing artifact. A later analysis calculated a clonal expansion index for each public chain from normalized within-repertoire ranks of inferred template counts. Generation probabilities in a later analysis came from a VDJ recombination model fitted to out-of-frame rearrangements, and those results were checked against IGoR. In a later analysis, hypergeometric tests were used to score TCR-TCR, TCR-HLA and TCR-CMV co-occurrence, with a repertoire-size bias correction applied to TCR pairs. To estimate false discovery rates, a later analysis permuted the HLA or CMV assignments 20 times. In a later analysis, co-occurring TCRs were grouped with DBSCAN, and TCRdist sequence similarity was added when clustering was performed within HLA-allele-positive subsets. Co-occurrence clustering excluded repertoires with fewer than 30,000 or more than 120,000 public chains, plus five with anomalous nucleotide sharing. Here the immuneACCESS table is served through TCRdb, limited to in-frame sequences with V and J called. Missing clones are a known gap in these copies; in checked studies unresolved V genes cover under half, and the rest lacks a known reason. V and J calls and clone size come straight from that table; D and trimming were deduced from the DNA. Across this sample there are around 180,000 clones, with approximately 81% seen only once. The biggest ten clones account for 2.4% of the sample.

The cohort consisted of 600 to 750 healthy bone marrow donors. At the time of sampling, every cohort member was nominally healthy, though immune exposures that went unrecorded were likely present. The donor tested CMV seronegative and was one of the 352 seronegative cohort members. A peripheral blood sample was provided by each donor, and peripheral blood mononuclear cells were used for TCR beta sequencing. Genomic DNA extraction from the blood cell samples was performed with the Qiagen DNeasy Blood Extraction Kit. The chain was built from TRBV5-5 and TRBJ2-3, and 12 bases in between align with TRBD2. Sequenced: PBMCs. The sequence was collected from a male donor in good health and CMV-seronegative. At the DNA level, the sequence is TGTGCCAGCAGCTGGACTAGCGGGACGGAGTATTTT. It translates as CASSWTSGTEYF.